Listed below are T cell receptor beta chains from one sample, sequenced in a study of T cell repertoires and leukemia-associated antigens. The antigens these receptors bind are not known. MiXCR, applied by TCRdb to the 5' RACE reads, yields one record per CDR3 protein. Of some 14,000 distinct CDR3 sequences listed, more than 30% were seen once; the top ten hold around 9%. The material sequenced was CD3+ T cells sorted from blood and cultured. The origin of the receptors is a female donor in good health. CDR3s include the opening cysteine and the closing phenylalanine or tryptophan. D genes are given only for firm matches. The listing skips clone size in some rows; elsewhere it reads once, few, many or a size class.

CDR3 DNA: TGTGCCACCAGTGGACAGGGGGAGTCCGGGGAGCTGTTTTTT
CDR3 protein: CATSGQGESGELFF
clone size: medium-sized
D gene: TRBD1
V gene: TRBV24-1
J gene: TRBJ2-2

CDR3 DNA: TGTGCCACTTCGAAGCGGGAGTCGAACCAAGAGACTCAGTACTTC
CDR3 protein: CATSKRESNQETQYF
clone size: few
D gene: TRBD2
V gene: TRBV15
J gene: TRBJ2-5

CDR3 DNA: TGCGCCAGCAGCTTGGACTTTTCTAGCTCCTACGAGCAGTACTTC
CDR3 protein: CASSLDFSSSYEQYF
clone size: few
D gene: NA
V gene: TRBV5-1
J gene: TRBJ2-7

CDR3 DNA: TGCAGCGTTGAAGTTGTTGGGGCATCCACTGAAGCTTTCTTT
CDR3 protein: CSVEVVGASTEAFF
clone size: medium-sized
D gene: NA
V gene: TRBV29-1
J gene: TRBJ1-1

CDR3 DNA: TGTGCCAGCAGCTCGGGACTAGCGGGAGGAGAGCAGTTCTTC
CDR3 protein: CASSSGLAGGEQFF
clone size: once
D gene: TRBD2
V gene: TRBV7-9
J gene: TRBJ2-1

CDR3 DNA: TGTGCCAGCAGCGTAGGAGGACTAGGAGAGACCCAGTACTTC
CDR3 protein: CASSVGGLGETQYF
clone size: medium-sized
D gene: TRBD2
V gene: TRBV9
J gene: TRBJ2-5

CDR3 DNA: TGCAGTGCCGGGACTAGCGGAGAGACCCAGTACTTC
CDR3 protein: CSAGTSGETQYF
clone size: NA
D gene: TRBD2
V gene: TRBV20-1
J gene: TRBJ2-5

CDR3 DNA: TGTGCCAGTAGTATCTCTGCGGGCCTATCGAGGCGGGGAACCGGGGAGCTGTTTTTT
CDR3 protein: CASSISAGLSRRGTGELFF
clone size: NA
D gene: NA
V gene: TRBV19
J gene: TRBJ2-2

CDR3 DNA: TGTGCCAGCACCTTAGCGGAAAACACTGAAGCTTTCTTT
CDR3 protein: CASTLAENTEAFF
clone size: NA
D gene: NA
V gene: TRBV7-9
J gene: TRBJ1-1

CDR3 DNA: TGTGCCAGCAGTTTATCAGGCCGGTTTGGGCAGCTCTTC
CDR3 protein: CASSLSGRFGQLF
clone size: NA
D gene: NA
V gene: TRBV27
J gene: TRBJ2-1

CDR3 DNA: TGTGCCAGCAGCGTTGAGAGGACGTTCCAAGAGACCCAGTACTTC
CDR3 protein: CASSVERTFQETQYF
clone size: NA
D gene: NA
V gene: TRBV12-3/TRBV12-4
J gene: TRBJ2-5

CDR3 DNA: TGCGCCAGCAGCCTCTGGACTAGCGGGTTCGACGAGCAGTACTTC
CDR3 protein: CASSLWTSGFDEQYF
clone size: NA
D gene: TRBD2
V gene: TRBV5-1
J gene: TRBJ2-7

CDR3 DNA: TGTGCCAGCAGCTTAAGAACACGCTCCTACGAGCAGTACTTC
CDR3 protein: CASSLRTRSYEQYF
clone size: NA
D gene: NA
V gene: TRBV7-8
J gene: TRBJ2-7

CDR3 DNA: TGCGGTGCTAGGAGAGGGGACAGGGGACCCCCATACTTC
CDR3 protein: CGARRGDRGPPYF
clone size: NA
D gene: TRBD1
V gene: TRBV20-1
J gene: TRBJ2-4

CDR3 DNA: TGTGCCAGCAGTTTCAGGGGCAATCAGCCCCAGCATTTT
CDR3 protein: CASSFRGNQPQHF
clone size: many
D gene: NA
V gene: TRBV27
J gene: TRBJ1-5

CDR3 DNA: TGCGCCAGCAGCCAGGGGGGGGCCAACGTCCTGACTTTC
CDR3 protein: CASSQGGANVLTF
clone size: NA
D gene: NA
V gene: TRBV5-1
J gene: TRBJ2-6

CDR3 DNA: TGTGCCAGCAGTTTTGTTCGGGGGGAGACTGAAGCTTTCTTT
CDR3 protein: CASSFVRGETEAFF
clone size: many
D gene: NA
V gene: TRBV28
J gene: TRBJ1-1

CDR3 DNA: TGTGCCAGCTTTTCAGGCGCCAACAATGAGCAGTTCTTC
CDR3 protein: CASFSGANNEQFF
clone size: medium-sized
D gene: NA
V gene: TRBV28
J gene: TRBJ2-1

CDR3 DNA: TGCGCCAGCAGCCGGGACAGGGAAGAGACCCAGTACTTC
CDR3 protein: CASSRDREETQYF
clone size: NA
D gene: TRBD1
V gene: TRBV5-1
J gene: TRBJ2-5

CDR3 DNA: TGTGCTAGTGGCCCTGGACTCCCTGGAGAGACCCAGTACTTC
CDR3 protein: CASGPGLPGETQYF
clone size: medium-sized
D gene: NA
V gene: TRBV12-5
J gene: TRBJ2-5

CDR3 DNA: TGTGCCATCAGCGAGGGGGCGCAGACTAATGAAAAACTGTTTTTT
CDR3 protein: CAISEGAQTNEKLFF
clone size: few
D gene: TRBD1
V gene: TRBV10-3
J gene: TRBJ1-4

CDR3 DNA: TGTGCTAGTGGTTTTGTAGAGGGCGCCTACGAGCAGTACTTC
CDR3 protein: CASGFVEGAYEQYF
clone size: medium-sized
D gene: NA
V gene: TRBV12-5
J gene: TRBJ2-7

CDR3 DNA: TGTGCCAGCAGCGTAGGCCCCGGCGGGATGTCAGATACGCGGTATTTT
CDR3 protein: CASSVGPGGMSDTRYF
clone size: NA
D gene: NA
V gene: TRBV9
J gene: TRBJ2-3

CDR3 DNA: TGTGCCAGCAGCCTTCGGGGCTGCGAGCAGTACTTC
CDR3 protein: CASSLRGCEQYF
clone size: NA
D gene: NA
V gene: TRBV7-2
J gene: TRBJ2-7

CDR3 DNA: TGTGCCAGCAGTTTGATCAGGAACACTGAAGCTTTCTTT
CDR3 protein: CASSLIRNTEAFF
clone size: NA
D gene: NA
V gene: TRBV28
J gene: TRBJ1-1

CDR3 DNA: TGTGCCAGCAGCTCCCCGAGGAGCCACCCGGATACGCAGTATTTT
CDR3 protein: CASSSPRSHPDTQYF
clone size: NA
D gene: NA
V gene: TRBV7-9
J gene: TRBJ2-3

CDR3 DNA: TGTGCCAGCAGTTTAGGGCTAGCGGGAGTCGTTACTGAGCAGTTCTTC
CDR3 protein: CASSLGLAGVVTEQFF
clone size: few
D gene: TRBD2
V gene: TRBV12-3/TRBV12-4
J gene: TRBJ2-1

CDR3 DNA: TGTGCCAGCAGGTTCCAGGGGGCTGCCTCCTATAATTCACCCCTCCACTTT
CDR3 protein: CASRFQGAASYNSPLHF
clone size: once
D gene: TRBD1
V gene: TRBV11-2
J gene: TRBJ1-6

CDR3 DNA: TGCGCCAGCAGCGGACAACATCGGGACGGCTCCTACGAGCAGTACTTC
CDR3 protein: CASSGQHRDGSYEQYF
clone size: NA
D gene: NA
V gene: TRBV5-1
J gene: TRBJ2-7

CDR3 DNA: TGTGCCAGCAGCGTTACAGGGGATAAAGATACGCAGTATTTT
CDR3 protein: CASSVTGDKDTQYF
clone size: NA
D gene: TRBD1
V gene: TRBV6-5
J gene: TRBJ2-3

CDR3 DNA: TGCAGCGTTCTAGCGGGAGCCGAGCAGTACTTC
CDR3 protein: CSVLAGAEQYF
clone size: medium-sized
D gene: TRBD2
V gene: TRBV29-1
J gene: TRBJ2-7

CDR3 DNA: TGTGCCAGCAGATCGCGGCAGGGAGATGAAAAACTGTTTTTT
CDR3 protein: CASRSRQGDEKLFF
clone size: medium-sized
D gene: NA
V gene: TRBV12-3/TRBV12-4
J gene: TRBJ1-4

CDR3 DNA: TGTGCCACCAGTGTTGGTAGGCGGAACACCGGGGAGCTGTTTTTT
CDR3 protein: CATSVGRRNTGELFF
clone size: medium-sized
D gene: NA
V gene: TRBV24-1
J gene: TRBJ2-2

CDR3 DNA: TGCAGTGCTAGAGATGGAACGGCTCCCCAAGAGACCCAGTACTTC
CDR3 protein: CSARDGTAPQETQYF
clone size: few
D gene: NA
V gene: TRBV20-1
J gene: TRBJ2-5

CDR3 DNA: TGCGCCAGCAGGGTACTAGCGGGAGGTGCTCTCTCCTACAATGAGCAGTTCTTC
CDR3 protein: CASRVLAGGALSYNEQFF
clone size: NA
D gene: TRBD2
V gene: TRBV5-1
J gene: TRBJ2-1

CDR3 DNA: TGTGCCAGCAGTGAAGCCAGCAGCCCCGGTCTAGATATGTACAATGAGCAGTTCTTC
CDR3 protein: CASSEASSPGLDMYNEQFF
clone size: NA
D gene: NA
V gene: TRBV25-1
J gene: TRBJ2-1

CDR3 DNA: TGCGCCAGCAGCTTCCTAGCGGGAGGAGGTGCAGATACGCAGTATTTT
CDR3 protein: CASSFLAGGGADTQYF
clone size: NA
D gene: TRBD2
V gene: TRBV5-1
J gene: TRBJ2-3

CDR3 DNA: TGCGCCAGCAGCCAAGATCGGGCGGGAGGTACCGGGGAGCTGTTTTTT
CDR3 protein: CASSQDRAGGTGELFF
clone size: medium-sized
D gene: TRBD2
V gene: TRBV4-3
J gene: TRBJ2-2

CDR3 DNA: TGCAGCGTGGGACAGGGTGGTCTGAAGTACTTC
CDR3 protein: CSVGQGGLKYF
clone size: NA
D gene: TRBD1
V gene: TRBV29-1
J gene: TRBJ2-7

CDR3 DNA: TGCAGTGCTAGCGGGTCGGAGGGGGCCTACGAGCAGTACTTC
CDR3 protein: CSASGSEGAYEQYF
clone size: once
D gene: NA
V gene: TRBV20-1
J gene: TRBJ2-7

CDR3 DNA: TGTGCCAGCAGCCAAGATCAGGGGACTAATGAGCAGTTCTTC
CDR3 protein: CASSQDQGTNEQFF
clone size: many
D gene: NA
V gene: TRBV4-2
J gene: TRBJ2-1

CDR3 DNA: TGTGCCACCAGTGATTGGGATCGGAACTATGGCTACACCTTC
CDR3 protein: CATSDWDRNYGYTF
clone size: NA
D gene: NA
V gene: TRBV24-1
J gene: TRBJ1-2

CDR3 DNA: TGTGCCAGCAGCCCTATAAAATCTAGCGGGACCTACAATGAGCAGTTCTTC
CDR3 protein: CASSPIKSSGTYNEQFF
clone size: NA
D gene: TRBD2
V gene: TRBV14
J gene: TRBJ2-1

CDR3 DNA: TGTGTAAGCAGCTTAGTCCCCAAAACCTACGAGCAGTACTTC
CDR3 protein: CVSSLVPKTYEQYF
clone size: few
D gene: NA
V gene: TRBV11-2
J gene: TRBJ2-7

CDR3 DNA: TGTGCCACCAGCAGAGGGGACAGCAGCTCTGGGGCCAACGTCCTGACTTTC
CDR3 protein: CATSRGDSSSGANVLTF
clone size: medium-sized
D gene: TRBD1
V gene: TRBV15
J gene: TRBJ2-6

CDR3 DNA: TGTGCCAGCAGTAAACGCAGGGATCTTCACACCGGGGAGCTGTTTTTT
CDR3 protein: CASSKRRDLHTGELFF
clone size: few
D gene: NA
V gene: TRBV6-5
J gene: TRBJ2-2

CDR3 DNA: TGCGCCAGCAGCGTTACCGGGACAGGGGCCTATGGCTACACCTTC
CDR3 protein: CASSVTGTGAYGYTF
clone size: medium-sized
D gene: TRBD1
V gene: TRBV5-1
J gene: TRBJ1-2

CDR3 DNA: TGCGCCAGCAGCGTAACAGGGAGTGGCACCGGGGAGCTGTTTTTT
CDR3 protein: CASSVTGSGTGELFF
clone size: NA
D gene: NA
V gene: TRBV5-1
J gene: TRBJ2-2

CDR3 DNA: TGTGCCAGCTACGGCCTCTATGGCTACACCTTC
CDR3 protein: CASYGLYGYTF
clone size: NA
D gene: NA
V gene: TRBV7-2
J gene: TRBJ1-2

CDR3 DNA: TGTGCCAGCAGTTTTACCGTCACCGGGGAGCTGTTTTTT
CDR3 protein: CASSFTVTGELFF
clone size: medium-sized
D gene: NA
V gene: TRBV12-3/TRBV12-4
J gene: TRBJ2-2

CDR3 DNA: TGCGCCAGCAGCCAAGATACTCTCTCCTACGAGCAGTACTTC
CDR3 protein: CASSQDTLSYEQYF
clone size: many
D gene: NA
V gene: TRBV4-3
J gene: TRBJ2-7

CDR3 DNA: TGCGCCAGCAGTCGGGACAGCTATGGCTACGCCTTC
CDR3 protein: CASSRDSYGYAF
clone size: NA
D gene: TRBD1
V gene: TRBV12-3/TRBV12-4
J gene: TRBJ1-2

CDR3 DNA: TGTGCCAGCAACAGAGGGGGCCACTATGGCTACGCCTTC
CDR3 protein: CASNRGGHYGYAF
clone size: NA
D gene: TRBD1
V gene: TRBV28
J gene: TRBJ1-2

CDR3 DNA: TGCGCCAGCACCACCGAGCCGGGACAGAACACTGAAGCTTTCTTT
CDR3 protein: CASTTEPGQNTEAFF
clone size: NA
D gene: NA
V gene: TRBV5-1
J gene: TRBJ1-1

CDR3 DNA: TGCGCCAGCAGCCTCGAAGGGTCAAATCCCTATGGCTACACCTTC
CDR3 protein: CASSLEGSNPYGYTF
clone size: NA
D gene: NA
V gene: TRBV5-1
J gene: TRBJ1-2

CDR3 DNA: TGCGCCAGCAGCTGGGGAGAAGAGACCCAGTACTTC
CDR3 protein: CASSWGEETQYF
clone size: medium-sized
D gene: NA
V gene: TRBV5-1
J gene: TRBJ2-5

CDR3 DNA: TGCGCCAGCAGCAGGACTCCCACAGGTACGCAGTATTTT
CDR3 protein: CASSRTPTGTQYF
clone size: NA
D gene: NA
V gene: TRBV5-1
J gene: TRBJ2-3